A selection of T cell receptor beta chains follows, all from one sample in a study of radiation and T cells in renal cell carcinoma. This table comes from immunoSEQ multiplex PCR, and its TCRdb copy is limited to in-frame clones, with some not included. The table includes about 16,000 clones, roughly 50% detected once. Sequenced here: tumor tissue, sampled from a patient whose treatment included radiotherapy and nephrectomy. These receptors were obtained from a woman aged 60-75 years with renal cell carcinoma. The CDR3 runs from the conserved cysteine through the conserved F or W.

v_call	j_call	cdr3_aa
TRBV6-6	TRBJ1-3	CASSYRTGSSGNTIYF
TRBV9	TRBJ2-5	CASSVAGGQKETQYF
TRBV9	TRBJ2-1	CASSGRARNEQFF
TRBV6-5	TRBJ2-7	CASSRNDRGEQYF
TRBV15	TRBJ1-1	CATSRERGSANTEAFF
TRBV11-1	TRBJ1-2	CASGNRDGYTF
TRBV27	TRBJ1-5	CASSSTRGEGYNQPQHF
TRBV5-4	TRBJ1-3	CASSQDHQGADSGNTIYF
TRBV7-2	TRBJ2-1	CASSQIGTPYNEQFF
TRBV5-5	TRBJ1-2	CASSLIQTSYGYTF
TRBV6-5	TRBJ2-3	CASSYLSRTDTQYF
TRBV11-2	TRBJ1-2	CASSLAGQGNFNYGYTF
TRBV5-5	TRBJ1-5	CASSQTTGVSQPQHF
TRBV5-6	TRBJ2-7	CASSLEPPISYEQYF
TRBV5-6	TRBJ1-2	CASSPGTGIIYGYTF
TRBV9	TRBJ2-7	CASSVSPTANSYEQYF
TRBV5-1	TRBJ2-1	CASSNAGTGAYEQFF
TRBV6-1	TRBJ2-7	CASRQPQGKIFF
TRBV2	TRBJ2-6	CASSTGSSGANVLTF
TRBV7-2	TRBJ2-3	CASSFSARPDTQYF
TRBV5-4	TRBJ1-2	CASSLPGQDGIYGYTF
TRBV9	TRBJ2-5	CASSVAAGDTQETQYF
TRBV7-6	TRBJ2-2	CASSFLYTEDTGELFF
TRBV6-5	TRBJ1-2	CASSPTGVEYGYTF
TRBV23-1	TRBJ2-2	CASSHVPRKQTGELFF
TRBV7-2	TRBJ2-1	CASSLDTSGGAANEQFF
TRBV9	TRBJ1-5	CASSVGVESNQPQHF
TRBV28	TRBJ1-4	CASTPALQGIGEKLFF
TRBV28	TRBJ2-7	CASSAPVTDEQYF
TRBV2	TRBJ1-3	CASRSGNTIYF
TRBV5-1	TRBJ2-4	CASSLSGGRGNIQYF
TRBV6-5	TRBJ2-3	CASSYGTGGTDTQYF
TRBV4-1	TRBJ2-1	CASSQDVMPEQFF
TRBV27	TRBJ1-5	CASRPDRDPRGNQPQHF
TRBV9	TRBJ2-3	CASSAGQGRTDTQYF
TRBV2	TRBJ1-4	CASSEVRGHEKLFF
TRBV30	TRBJ2-7	CAWTDGTGAHEQYF
TRBV10-2	TRBJ2-7	CASSPRDRHEQYF
TRBV15	TRBJ2-7	CATPGATYEQYF
TRBV27	TRBJ2-5	CASRPPPGRQETQYF
TRBV15	TRBJ1-4	CATSTRQGRGEKLFF
TRBV28	TRBJ2-5	CASSLGPSGVMETQYF
TRBV7-6	TRBJ1-1	CASSLNGENTEAFF
TRBV6-4	TRBJ1-2	CASSDGVTGAGYTF
TRBV19	TRBJ1-4	CASSSGTDLGKLFF
TRBV10-3	TRBJ1-2	CAISEVGGALNYGYTF
TRBV9	TRBJ2-2	CASSAGPLNTGELFF
TRBV29-1	TRBJ1-1	CSVIPGTGGTWNTEAFF
TRBV29-1	TRBJ2-1	CSVDSGTSGSGEQFF
TRBV28	TRBJ2-7	CASSLGLAGISYEQYF
TRBV6-5	TRBJ1-2	CASSYHNRDYGYTF
TRBV10-3	TRBJ2-7	CAIRGDRVVYEQYF
TRBV6-1	TRBJ1-5	CASMIGYNQPQHF
TRBV5-1	TRBJ2-5	CASSFGMTNQETQYF
TRBV7-3	TRBJ2-1	CASSHGRAPYNEQFF
TRBV4-3	TRBJ2-7	CASSQEGRVEQYF
TRBV28	TRBJ1-5	CASRRVIGNQPQHF
TRBV9	TRBJ1-3	CASSEELSSGNTIYF
TRBV10-3	TRBJ1-6	CAISEWGGSYNSPLHF
TRBV6-5	TRBJ2-5	CASRQGLQETQYF